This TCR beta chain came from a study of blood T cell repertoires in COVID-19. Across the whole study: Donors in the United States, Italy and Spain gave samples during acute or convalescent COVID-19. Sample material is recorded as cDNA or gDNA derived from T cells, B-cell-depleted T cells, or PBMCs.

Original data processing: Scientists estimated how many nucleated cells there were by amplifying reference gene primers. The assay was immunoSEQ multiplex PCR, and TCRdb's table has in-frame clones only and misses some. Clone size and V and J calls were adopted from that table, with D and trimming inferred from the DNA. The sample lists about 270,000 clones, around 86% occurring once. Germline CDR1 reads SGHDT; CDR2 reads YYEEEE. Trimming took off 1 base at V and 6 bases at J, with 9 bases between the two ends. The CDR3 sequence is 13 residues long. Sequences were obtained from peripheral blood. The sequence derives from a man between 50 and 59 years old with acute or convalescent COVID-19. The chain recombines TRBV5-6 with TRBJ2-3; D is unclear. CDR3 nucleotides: TGTGCCAGCAGCTTGTACGGGTCGGATACGCAGTATTTT. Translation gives CASSLYGSDTQYF.